The 10 T cell receptor beta chains below were found in one sample sequenced in a study of control samples from healthy donors and cancer patients (dated by TCRdb to the early 2020s). The library was generated by the immunoSEQ multiplex PCR assay. Held by TCRdb, this immuneACCESS table contains in-frame sequences only and omits some clones. Under half of the omission traces to an unresolved V gene where checked; the cause of the rest is unknown. In this sample the table shows about 97,000 clones, about 90% of which occur a single time. The ten largest clones represent about 2.5% of the sample. Sequenced: blood. All receptors come from a woman between 18 and 29 years old in good health.

The rearrangement joins TRBV24-1 to TRBJ1-6, with TRBD1 identical over 9 bases. The V gene end was trimmed by 4 bases and the J gene end by 5 bases; junction bases not matched to a gene: 5. Germline V gene data show CDR1 as KGHDR and CDR2 as SFDVKD. There are 16 residues in the CDR3. As DNA, the CDR3 is TGTGCCACCAGTGAAGCCGGGACAGGGAATAATTCACCCCTCCACTTT. Encoded protein: CATSEAGTGNNSPLHF.

The chain combines TRBV7-9 with TRBJ1-1; 8 bases match TRBD1. Germline assignment: CDR1 SEHNR and CDR2 FQNEAQ (reference sequence). The V gene end was trimmed by 1 base and the J gene end by 1 base; junction bases not matched to a gene: 2. The CDR3 covers 15 residues. CDR3 DNA sequence: TGTGCCAGCAGCTTAGAGGGGACAGGGAACACTGAAGCTTTCTTT. Residues: CASSLEGTGNTEAFF.

This rearrangement joins TRBV29-1 to TRBJ1-1; D is uncertain. Germline lookup yields CDR1 SQVTM and CDR2 ANQGSEA. The CDR3 is made up of 12 amino acids. The ends were cut back, 8 bases at V and 1 base at J, with 11 bases in the middle. DNA for the CDR3: TGCAGCTCGAGTGTAGCGAACACTGAAGCTTTCTTT. Translation gives CSSSVANTEAFF.

V usage is TRBV27 and J usage is TRBJ2-1; 10 bases line up with TRBD1. The CDR3 totals 18 residues. CDR1 and CDR2 from the germline V gene are MNHEY and SMNVEV (reference sequence). With 8 bases clipped from V and 6 bases from J, the junction kept 19 bases outside the gene matches. Here the CDR3 reads CASYPSLLGTGATNEQFF. CDR3 DNA: TGTGCCAGCTACCCTAGCCTACTCGGGACAGGGGCTACCAATGAGCAGTTCTTC.

The rearrangement links TRBV23-1 to TRBJ2-7; 8 bases map to TRBD1. TRBV23-1 is placed among ORFs of uncertain function. V lost 11 bases to trimming and J lost 0 bases; unmatched junction nucleotides: 3. CDR3 size: 12 residues. The CDR3 here is CASGTGSYEQYF. The CDR3 nucleotides read TGCGCCTCAGGGACAGGCTCCTACGAGCAGTACTTC.

The chain couples TRBV11-2 to TRBJ2-2, with D maybe TRBD1 (6 bases). This CDR3 has 17 amino acids. V lost 5 bases and J 0 bases, leaving 16 bases between the germline ends. Germline V gene lookup returns CDR1 SGHAT and CDR2 FQNNGV. The CDR3 region is CASSLPYRASNTGELFF. The CDR3 DNA follows: TGTGCCAGCAGCCTACCATACAGGGCCTCGAACACCGGGGAGCTGTTTTTT.

The rearrangement links TRBV5-4 to TRBJ2-1, with 8 bases lining up with TRBD1. With V trimmed by 3 bases and J by 0 bases, 5 bases remained unmatched. The CDR3 covers 16 residues. Germline V gives CDR1 SGHNT, CDR2 YYREEE (reference sequence). CDR3: CASSSGTGHSYNEQFF. The CDR3 DNA is TGTGCCAGCAGCTCTGGGACAGGACACTCCTACAATGAGCAGTTCTTC.

This clone occurred once. The chain carries TRBV27 and TRBJ2-1; no clear D gene. The CDR3 sequence is 14 residues long. In germline, CDR1 is MNHEY, CDR2 SMNVEV (reference sequence). Trimming left V 2 bases short and J 3 bases short, with 8 bases between. The DNA for the CDR3 is TGTGCCAGCAGTTTAGCTACCTTCTACAATGAGCAGTTCTTC. It yields the protein CASSLATFYNEQFF.

This clone has only one observation. The gene calls are TRBV21-1 and TRBJ2-1; the table names TRBD1, a call not compared with the DNA. TRBV21-1 is a pseudogene segment. The CDR3 loop spans 13 amino acids. CDR3: CASSKGTDNEQFF. CDR3 sequence (DNA): TGTGCCAGCAGCAAAGGGACAGACAATGAGCAGTTCTTC.

The gene calls are TRBV5-1 and TRBJ1-5; D remains unclear. Germline CDR1 and CDR2: SGHRS and YFSETQ. V was cut by 1 base and J by 5 bases, with 7 bases left in between. This CDR3 comprises 13 residues. CDR3 sequence: CASSLSSHQPQHF. DNA for the CDR3: TGCGCCAGCAGCTTGAGTTCCCATCAGCCCCAGCATTTT.